This T cell receptor beta chain was retrieved from a study of T cells in Graves' hyperthyroidism and ophthalmopathy (dated by TCRdb to between 2017 and 2020). General notes on the study: Peripheral blood was sampled at the time of initial diagnosis, prior to any treatment. A discovery cohort of around 100 patients, about 44 with Graves' ophthalmopathy and fewer than 65 with stable Graves' hyperthyroidism, was used to find distinguishing TCR V-J signatures. In about six Graves' hyperthyroidism patients, the study also compared T-cell repertoires from thyroid tissue with T-cell repertoires from blood. An independent validation cohort of some 18 hyperthyroidism patients and 17 patients who later progressed to ophthalmopathy tested prospective prediction of ophthalmopathy. The paper describes TCR Vbeta CDR3 sequencing of around 140 peripheral blood samples, made up of some 42 ophthalmopathy patients, approximately 73 hyperthyroidism patients and 17 progressor patients. After blood sampling, hyperthyroidism patients were treated with methimazole at a starting dose of 30 mg daily, and ophthalmopathy patients were treated with high-dose intravenous methylprednisolone. The 80 to 100 discovery patients were randomly divided into training and test sets at a 7:3 ratio.

Amplification of TCR beta CDR3 regions was carried out from RNA transcripts. A first-round RT-PCR of the TCR CDR3 used the HTBI primer set with the Qiagen OneStep RT-PCR kit. Libraries were constructed in a second round of multiplex PCR, after which size selection and purification were carried out. Paired-end sequencing of the libraries was performed with 100 bp reads on an Illumina HiSeq2000. Per the original workflow: SOAPnuke was used to process the raw data, throwing out any read that contained adapters or uncalled bases, had a mean Phred below 15, or lacked an exact constant-primer or identifier match. High-quality paired reads were merged using COPE v1.2.5, and each unique nucleotide sequence was defined as a clonotype. MiTCR v1.1 was used to align clonotypes to the IMGT TRBV, TRBD and TRBJ reference segments. Only V-J combinations with frequency above 0.0001, covering 99% to 99.2% of repertoires, were analysed. A TCS score was defined as the ratio between F50 (clonal expansion) and ExV (chaos), using BLOSUM62-based TCRdist between CDR3 peptides within each V-J. Welch's t-statistics and random forest reduced 500 to 550 V-J features to fewer than 15, which were used in a naive Bayes classifier (R e1071). Using fastp trimming at Q25 and MiXCR clonotype assembly, TCRdb reanalyzed the public sequencing data and kept in-frame beta chains. Duplicate CDR3 protein sequences are folded into a single record with the most common DNA and genes. TCRdb's processing, not the authors', yielded these V and J calls. The sample includes approximately 400,000 distinct CDR3 sequences, with more than 20% observed a single time. Around 79% of the sample belongs to the ten largest clones.

The CDR3, cysteine through phenylalanine, is 15 amino acids long. The kept DNA is CDR3 alone, 45 bases in frame from the first base. From the germline V gene, CDR1 is MNHNS and CDR2 is SASEGT. Trimming at the junction amounts to 2 bases on V and 8 bases on J, and the germline ends lie 15 bases apart. Regarding this clonotype: The target of this receptor is not known. No base qualities exist here, and no much larger clone lies one base off it.

Graves' hyperthyroidism was defined as stable when no progression to ophthalmopathy occurred over 18 months of follow-up. Hyperthyroidism patients were newly diagnosed, with disease duration under 2 months, and aged 18 to 65 years. Any patient with an uncontrolled infection, another autoimmune disease, pregnancy or lactation was excluded. Diagnoses were established on the basis of clinical symptoms, serum thyroxine and TRAb, thyroid ultrasound, and orbital computed tomography. PBMCs were isolated from 10 ml of fresh peripheral blood by Ficoll-Paque density gradient centrifugation. Total RNA was extracted with Trizol reagent, and quality was checked on an Agilent 2100 Bioanalyzer. Here is what the overall study found, with its caveats: Ophthalmopathy was separated from stable hyperthyroidism by a 13 V-J signature model, with approximately 85% sensitivity and approximately 81% specificity obtained in cross-validation and 80%/75% obtained in testing. Most expanded thyroid clonotypes (frequency above 0.001) were also detected in blood, a finding suggesting that blood repertoires may reflect thyroid immune responses. No statistical method was used to fix the sample size in advance, and group allocation was not hidden from the investigators. In validation, progression to ophthalmopathy was predicted by the model with nearly 71% sensitivity and 72% to 80% specificity, a median of approximately 7.1 months before onset.

The V gene is TRBV6-1 and the J gene is TRBJ1-4; no D gene call is confident. Sequenced input: blood. The source is a man aged 50 to 60 with Graves' hyperthyroidism. The CDR3 sequence is CASSERALPGEKLFF. The nucleotide sequence reads as follows: TGTGCCAGCAGTGAAAGGGCACTGCCGGGGGAAAAACTGTTTTTT.